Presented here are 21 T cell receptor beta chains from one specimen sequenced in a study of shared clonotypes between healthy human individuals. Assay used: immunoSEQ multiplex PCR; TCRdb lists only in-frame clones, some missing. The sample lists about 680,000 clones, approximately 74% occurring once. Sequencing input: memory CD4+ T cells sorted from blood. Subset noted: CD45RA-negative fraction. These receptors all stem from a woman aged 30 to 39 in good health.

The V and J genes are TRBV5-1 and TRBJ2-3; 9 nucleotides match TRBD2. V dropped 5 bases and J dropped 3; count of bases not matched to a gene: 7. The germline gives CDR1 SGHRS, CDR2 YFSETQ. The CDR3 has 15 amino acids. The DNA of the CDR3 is TGCGCCAGCAGTTACCTTAGCGGGAGAACAGATACGCAGTATTTT. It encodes CASSYLSGRTDTQYF.

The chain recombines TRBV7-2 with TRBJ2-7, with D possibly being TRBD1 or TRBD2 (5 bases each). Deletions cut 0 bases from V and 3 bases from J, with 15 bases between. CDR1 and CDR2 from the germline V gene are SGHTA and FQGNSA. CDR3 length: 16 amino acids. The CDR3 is CASSLAWGPLLYEQYF. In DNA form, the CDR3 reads TGTGCCAGCAGCTTAGCGTGGGGACCCCTCCTCTACGAGCAGTACTTC.

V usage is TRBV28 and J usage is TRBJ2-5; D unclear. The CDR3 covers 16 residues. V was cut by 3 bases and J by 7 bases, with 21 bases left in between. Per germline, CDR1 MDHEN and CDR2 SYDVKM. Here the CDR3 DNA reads TGTGCCAGCAGTTTGGGGTTTAGGTCAGATACGTGGACCCAGTACTTC. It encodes CASSLGFRSDTWTQYF. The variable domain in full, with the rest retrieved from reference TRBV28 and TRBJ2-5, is DVKVTQSSRYLVKRTGEKVFLECVQDMDHENMFWYRQDPGLGLRLIYFSYDVKMKEKGDIPEGYSVSREKKERFSLILESASTNQTSMYLCASSLGFRSDTWTQYFGPGTRLLVL.

The CDR3 region is CAWSPGHGPNQPQHF. The CDR3, as DNA: TGTGCCTGGAGCCCTGGACACGGACCCAATCAGCCCCAGCATTTT. The chain links TRBV30 to TRBJ1-5; D perhaps matches TRBD1 (5 bases). Trimming cost V 3 bases and J 3 bases, with 15 bases left between them. The V gene's germline CDR1 is GTSNPN and CDR2 SVGIG (reference sequence). The CDR3 is 15 residues long.

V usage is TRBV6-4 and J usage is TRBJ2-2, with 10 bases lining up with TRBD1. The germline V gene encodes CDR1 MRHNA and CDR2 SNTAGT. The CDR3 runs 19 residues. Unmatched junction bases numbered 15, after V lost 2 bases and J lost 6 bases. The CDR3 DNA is TGTGCCAGCAGTGACCTTTTGTCAGGGGACAGGGGCGGCGCCGGGGAGCTGTTTTTT. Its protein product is CASSDLLSGDRGGAGELFF.

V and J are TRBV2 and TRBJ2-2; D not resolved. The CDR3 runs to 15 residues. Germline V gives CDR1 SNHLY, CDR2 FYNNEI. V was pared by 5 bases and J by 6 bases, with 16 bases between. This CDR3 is CASSSSSVGPGELFF. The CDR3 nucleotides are TGTGCCAGCAGTTCAAGTTCCGTAGGCCCCGGGGAGCTGTTTTTT.

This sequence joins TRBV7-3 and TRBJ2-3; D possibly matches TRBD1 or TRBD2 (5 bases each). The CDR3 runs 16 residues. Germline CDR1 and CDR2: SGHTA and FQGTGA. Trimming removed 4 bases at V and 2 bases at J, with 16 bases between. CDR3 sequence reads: CASSYQGWGNTDTQYF. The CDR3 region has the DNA TGTGCCAGCAGCTATCAAGGGTGGGGGAACACAGATACGCAGTATTTT.

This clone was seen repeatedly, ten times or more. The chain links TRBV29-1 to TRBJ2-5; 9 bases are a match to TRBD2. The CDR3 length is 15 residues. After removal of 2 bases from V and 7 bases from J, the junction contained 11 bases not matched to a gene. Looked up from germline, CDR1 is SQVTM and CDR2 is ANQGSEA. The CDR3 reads CSVERGAGGLATQYF. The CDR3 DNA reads TGCAGCGTTGAAAGAGGAGCGGGAGGTTTGGCGACCCAGTACTTC.

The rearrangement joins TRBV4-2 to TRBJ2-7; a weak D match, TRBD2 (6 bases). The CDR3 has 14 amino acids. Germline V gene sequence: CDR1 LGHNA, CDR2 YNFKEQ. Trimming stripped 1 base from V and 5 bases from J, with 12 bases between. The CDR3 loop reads CASSQGPGLHEQYF. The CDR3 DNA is TGTGCCAGCAGCCAAGGGCCGGGACTCCACGAGCAGTACTTC.

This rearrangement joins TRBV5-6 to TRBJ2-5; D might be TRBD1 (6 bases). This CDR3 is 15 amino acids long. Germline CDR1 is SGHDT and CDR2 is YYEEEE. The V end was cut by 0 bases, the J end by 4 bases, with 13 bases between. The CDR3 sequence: CASSLEGRGGETQYF. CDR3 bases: TGTGCCAGCAGCTTGGAAGGCAGGGGTGGAGAGACCCAGTACTTC.

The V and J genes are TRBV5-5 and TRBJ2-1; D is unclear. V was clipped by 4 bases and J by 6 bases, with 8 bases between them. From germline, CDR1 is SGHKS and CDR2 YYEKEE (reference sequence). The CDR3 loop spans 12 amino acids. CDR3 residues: CASSRRLNEQFF. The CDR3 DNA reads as TGTGCCAGCAGCCGCCGGCTCAATGAGCAGTTCTTC.

The CDR3 reads CASRDGSYNSPLHF. The CDR3 DNA is TGTGCCAGCAGGGACGGCTCCTATAATTCACCCCTCCACTTT. The J gene is TRBJ1-6, the V gene TRBV6-1, with no clear D. Germline loops: CDR1 MNHNS, CDR2 SASEGT. V gave up 6 bases and J gave up 0 bases, with 6 bases separating them. The CDR3 has 14 residues.

This chain's CDR3 is CASSEPGADTQYF. The CDR3 DNA reads TGTGCCAGCAGCGAGCCAGGGGCAGATACGCAGTATTTT. V gene TRBV5-8 combines with J gene TRBJ2-3; D is possibly TRBD1 (6 bases). Germline values: CDR1 SGHTS, CDR2 YDEGEE. This CDR3 spans 13 amino acids. V was cut by 4 bases and J by 4 bases, with 10 bases left in between.

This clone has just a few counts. The CDR3 protein is CASSDDPGREKLFF. The CDR3 bases are TGTGCCAGCAGTGATGATCCAGGGAGGGAAAAACTGTTTTTT. This chain connects TRBV6-1 to TRBJ1-4; possibly TRBD1 for D (5 bases). Germline V gene lookup returns CDR1 MNHNS and CDR2 SASEGT. V lost 3 bases, J lost 8 bases, and 13 bases lay in between. The CDR3 runs to 14 residues.

DNA of the CDR3: TGCGCCAGCAGCTCCAACAGGGGGAACACCGGGGAGCTGTTTTTT. Amino acid sequence: CASSSNRGNTGELFF. V is TRBV4-1 and J is TRBJ2-2, with 7 positions matching TRBD1. The germline gives CDR1 MGHRA, CDR2 YSYEKL. CDR3 size: 15 residues. V was clipped by 5 bases and J by 1 base; unmatched bases: 4.

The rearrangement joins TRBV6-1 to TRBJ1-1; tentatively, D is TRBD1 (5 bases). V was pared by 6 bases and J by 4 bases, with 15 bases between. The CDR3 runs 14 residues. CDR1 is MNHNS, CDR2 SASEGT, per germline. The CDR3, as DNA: TGTGCCAGCAGAGACGGGACCGGAGTCACTGAAGCTTTCTTT. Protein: CASRDGTGVTEAFF.

The CDR3 nucleotides are TGTGCCAGCAGCAAACAAAACGACCGAAACAATGAGCAGTTCTTC. This sequence encodes CASSKQNDRNNEQFF. The chain employs TRBV7-9 and TRBJ2-1; D gene ambiguous. Per the germline V gene, CDR1 is SEHNR and CDR2 is FQNEAQ (reference sequence). There are 15 residues in the CDR3. V dropped 5 bases and J dropped 5 bases, with 16 bases sitting between them.

CDR3 in amino acids: CASSRPGGLNTEAFF. CDR3 coding DNA: TGTGCCAGCAGTCGCCCGGGGGGATTGAACACTGAAGCTTTCTTT. The rearrangement joins TRBV2 to TRBJ1-1, with D maybe TRBD1 (5 bases). Trimming pared 5 bases from V and 0 bases from J, leaving 13 bases between. Per the germline V gene, CDR1 is SNHLY and CDR2 is FYNNEI. There are 15 residues in the CDR3.

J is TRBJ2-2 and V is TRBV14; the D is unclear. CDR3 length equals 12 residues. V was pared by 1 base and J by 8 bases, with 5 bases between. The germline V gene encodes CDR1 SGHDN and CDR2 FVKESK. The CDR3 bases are TGTGCCAGCAGCCAAGCACGTGGGGAGCTGTTTTTT. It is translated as CASSQARGELFF.

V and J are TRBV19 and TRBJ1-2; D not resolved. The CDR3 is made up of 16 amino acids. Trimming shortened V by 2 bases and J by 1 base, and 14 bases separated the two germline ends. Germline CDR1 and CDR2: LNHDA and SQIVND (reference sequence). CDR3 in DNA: TGTGCCAGTAGTATATCGGGAGTTTTGGTTAACTATGGCTACACCTTC. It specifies CASSISGVLVNYGYTF.

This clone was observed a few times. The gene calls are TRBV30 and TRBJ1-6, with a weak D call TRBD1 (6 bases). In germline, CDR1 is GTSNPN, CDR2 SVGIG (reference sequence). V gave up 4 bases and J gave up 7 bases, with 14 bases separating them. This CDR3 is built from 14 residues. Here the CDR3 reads CAWNGEQGNSPLHF. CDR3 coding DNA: TGTGCCTGGAATGGGGAACAGGGAAATTCACCCCTCCACTTT.